The clone carrying this TCR beta chain was detected ten times or more. Its antigen is still unknown. In germline, CDR1 is SGHAT, CDR2 FQDESV (reference sequence). With 0 bases clipped from V and 6 bases from J, the junction kept 1 base outside the gene matches. The CDR3 covers 14 residues. The data were obtained in a study of T cells in Graves' hyperthyroidism and ophthalmopathy. Findings and limits, study-wide: Most thyroid clonotypes that were expanded above 0.001 also turned up in blood.

The study enrolled patients aged 18 to 65 with newly diagnosed hyperthyroidism of under 2 months' duration. Those patients with uncontrolled infection, other autoimmune disease, pregnancy or lactation were excluded. Blood was drawn at first hyperthyroidism diagnosis, before any ophthalmopathy symptoms. The CDR3 regions of TCR beta were amplified from RNA transcripts. The study used the HTBI primer set for a first-round RT-PCR of the TCR CDR3. TCRdb redid the calling of the multiplex PCR reads with MiXCR, one entry per CDR3 protein. The sample has 550,000 to 850,000 distinct CDR3 sequences; roughly a sixth are singletons.

V gene TRBV11-1 combines with J gene TRBJ2-1, with TRBD2 matching over 8 bases. This receptor was obtained from a woman aged 50 to 60 with Graves' hyperthyroidism that later progressed to Graves' ophthalmopathy. The specimen sequenced was blood. The CDR3 DNA reads TGTGCCAGCAGCTTAGCCGGGGGGGCCAATGAGCAGTTCTTC. It translates to CASSLAGGANEQFF.